One and the same sample provided the 30 T cell receptor beta chains below, sequenced in a study of cytomegalovirus exposure and HLA in healthy donors (dated by TCRdb to 2017 to 2019). The library was built by means of the immunoSEQ multiplex PCR assay. The multiplex PCR relied on a mix of 60 forward primers for TCR Vbeta segments and 13 reverse primers for TCR Jbeta segments. TCRdb holds this immuneACCESS table with in-frame rearrangements only. Some clones are missing; in checked studies, unresolved V genes explain under half, and the rest has no known cause. The sample table holds fewer than 110,000 clones, of which 60% to 85% were seen once. The ten largest clones capture around 9.3% of the sample. The sample comprised PBMCs. The receptors come from a man aged 50 or older in good health and CMV-seronegative.

This clone was observed a handful of times. This rearrangement joins TRBV7-9 to TRBJ2-5; 7 nucleotides agree with TRBD2. This CDR3 region has 14 residues. Germline CDR1 SEHNR, CDR2 FQNEAQ (reference sequence). The ends lost 3 bases at V and 5 bases at J; junction bases unmatched: 6. The CDR3 loop reads CASSFLAGVETQYF. CDR3 coding DNA: TGTGCCAGCAGCTTCTTGGCGGGGGTCGAGACCCAGTACTTC.

The CDR3, as DNA: TGTGCCAGTAGTATATCGCCTAGCGGTCACAATGAGCAGTTCTTC. It yields the protein CASSISPSGHNEQFF. This chain links TRBV19 with TRBJ2-1; 7 bases match TRBD2. The ends lost 2 bases at V and 5 bases at J; junction bases unmatched: 6. The CDR3 is 15 amino acids. CDR1 is LNHDA, CDR2 SQIVND, per germline (reference sequence).

The V call is TRBV18, the J call TRBJ1-1, with 7 bases identical to TRBD1. The CDR3 contains 15 residues. The V and J ends lost 4 bases and 0 bases, in that order; junction bases with no gene match: 5. CDR1 and CDR2 (germline): KGHSH, LQKENI. CDR3: CASSQSRGLNTEAFF. CDR3 DNA: TGTGCCAGCTCACAATCCAGGGGGTTGAACACTGAAGCTTTCTTT.

CDR3 protein: CASSLDRMENTGELFF. The CDR3 nucleotides are TGCGCCAGCAGCTTGGACAGGATGGAGAACACCGGGGAGCTGTTTTTT. This chain uses TRBV5-1 with TRBJ2-2; D may be TRBD1 (5 bases). The CDR3 contains 16 residues. V lost 0 bases, J lost 1 base, and 10 bases lay in between. Germline V gene data show CDR1 as SGHRS and CDR2 as YFSETQ.

This chain joins TRBV28 and TRBJ1-2, with 7 nucleotides matching TRBD1. V dropped 4 bases and J dropped 4; count of bases not matched to a gene: 9. The CDR3 length is 15 residues. Germline CDR1 and CDR2: MDHEN and SYDVKM. CDR3 in DNA: TGTGCCAGCAGTTCGAGGACAGGAGAACTCTATGGCTACACCTTC. It translates to CASSSRTGELYGYTF.

This clone was found once. The gene calls are TRBV30 and TRBJ2-7; 10 nucleotides line up with TRBD1. V was clipped by 5 bases and J by 5 bases; unmatched bases: 9. This CDR3 is 14 amino acids long. CDR1 is GTSNPN and CDR2 is SVGIG in the germline V gene (reference sequence). The CDR3 nucleotides are TGTGCCTGGGGTTCCGGGACAGGGGCCAACGAGCAGTACTTC. It codes for CAWGSGTGANEQYF.

The CDR3 reads CASSELASEKLFF. CDR3 bases: TGTGCCAGCAGTGAATTAGCTAGTGAAAAACTGTTTTTT. This rearrangement joins TRBV2 to TRBJ1-4, with no clear D. Per the germline V gene, CDR1 is SNHLY and CDR2 is FYNNEI. The CDR3 extends over 13 amino acids. V lost 2 bases, J lost 7 bases, and 8 bases lay in between.

The rearrangement links TRBV12-5 to TRBJ2-1; 11 bases agree with TRBD2. Germline V gene sequence: CDR1 LGHNT, CDR2 FRNRAP. The junction had 23 bases not matched to a gene; V was cut back by 5 bases and J by 5 bases. The length of the CDR3 is 21 residues. The CDR3 DNA reads as TGTGCTAGTGGTCCTCCCCCGAAAGGGGCCGGGATGGGACTAGCGGACAATGAGCAGTTCTTC. Its translation: CASGPPPKGAGMGLADNEQFF.

This rearrangement joins TRBV6-6 to TRBJ1-3; D might be TRBD1 (5 bases). There are 13 residues in the CDR3. CDR1 MNHNY and CDR2 SVGAGI come from the germline V gene (reference sequence). Trimming left V 6 bases short and J 4 bases short, with 10 bases between. This CDR3 is CASREGSGNTIYF. In nucleotides, the CDR3 is TGTGCCAGCAGGGAGGGGTCAGGAAACACCATATATTTT.

The table lists this clone with a few counts. The chain employs TRBV6-1 and TRBJ2-7; 10 bases agree with TRBD2. The germline gives CDR1 MNHNS, CDR2 SASEGT. This CDR3 region has 15 residues. V gave up 10 bases and J gave up 0 bases; unmatched junction bases: 9. The CDR3 protein is CAIRTLAGGSYEQYF. The CDR3 DNA reads as TGTGCCATCAGAACTTTAGCGGGGGGCTCCTACGAGCAGTACTTC.

The chain recombines TRBV6-1 with TRBJ2-1; D is undetermined. CDR3 size: 13 residues. The V end lost 7 bases, the J end lost 4 bases, and 11 bases lay between the germline ends. The germline V gene encodes CDR1 MNHNS and CDR2 SASEGT. The CDR3 bases are TGTGCCAGCACAGTATACAGATACAATGAGCAGTTCTTC. Its protein product is CASTVYRYNEQFF.

The chain joins TRBV19 to TRBJ1-1, with TRBD1 matching over 7 bases. The germline CDR1 and CDR2 sequences are LNHDA and SQIVND (reference sequence). There are 14 residues in the CDR3. Losses at the gene ends were 5 bases for V and 0 bases for J; bases not matched to a gene: 3. CDR3 nucleotides: TGTGCCAGTAGTCAGGGGGGACTGAACACTGAAGCTTTCTTT. Translated: CASSQGGLNTEAFF.

This clone appeared a few times. V is TRBV18 and J is TRBJ1-5, with D hard to call. Germline values: CDR1 KGHSH, CDR2 LQKENI. V was shortened by 5 bases and J by 9 bases, with 14 bases between the two germline ends. The CDR3 consists of 13 residues. The CDR3 is CASSSDLSGPQHF. CDR3 coding DNA: TGTGCCAGCTCATCCGATTTGTCCGGGCCCCAGCATTTT.

This chain links TRBV7-2 with TRBJ2-5; 12 bases align to TRBD2. The germline V gene encodes CDR1 SGHTA and CDR2 FQGNSA. The V and J ends lost 1 base and 5 bases, in that order; junction bases with no gene match: 2. The CDR3 is made up of 15 amino acids. The CDR3 nucleotides are TGTGCCAGCAGCTTAGGGACTAGCGGGATTGAGACCCAGTACTTC. Its translation is CASSLGTSGIETQYF.

The genes are TRBV5-7 and TRBJ2-7; D perhaps matches TRBD1 (6 bases). TRBV5-7 qualifies as an ORF whose function is uncertain. V lost 1 base, J lost 3 bases, and 8 bases lay in between. The CDR3 extends over 13 amino acids. This chain's CDR3 is CASSLRTVYEQYF. For the CDR3, the DNA is TGTGCCAGCAGCTTGAGGACAGTCTACGAGCAGTACTTC.

A few counts support this clone. This chain links TRBV20-1 with TRBJ2-5, with D possibly matching TRBD2 (5 bases). The CDR3 has 11 residues. Trimming stripped 5 bases from V and 5 bases from J, with 9 bases between. The germline V gene has CDR1 DFQATT and CDR2 SNEGSKA (reference sequence). Written as DNA, the CDR3 is TGCAGTGCTGAGGGTGTGGAGACCCAGTACTTC. Protein: CSAEGVETQYF.

In DNA form, the CDR3 reads TGTGCCAGCCGCTGGGAGGCCAATGAGCAGTTCTTC. Protein product: CASRWEANEQFF. The V and J genes are TRBV2 and TRBJ2-1; possibly TRBD2 for D (6 bases). The ends were cut back, 8 bases at V and 6 bases at J, with 11 bases in the middle. This CDR3 comprises 12 residues. In germline, CDR1 is SNHLY, CDR2 FYNNEI.

About this clone itself: Different DNA sequences within this sample yield the same CDR3. This chain connects TRBV7-8 to TRBJ1-3, with 9 bases fitting TRBD1. This CDR3 is built from 15 residues. Per germline, CDR1 SGHVS and CDR2 FQNEAQ. The trim removed 5 bases at V and 4 bases at J, leaving 6 bases unmatched. The CDR3 reads CASSAGQGPGNTIYF. CDR3 coding DNA: TGTGCCAGCAGCGCCGGACAGGGGCCGGGAAACACCATATATTTT. The full variable domain, its missing parts supplied by reference TRBV7-8 and TRBJ1-3, is GAGVSQSPRYKVAKRGQDVALRCDPISGHVSLFWYQQALGQGPEFLTYFQNEAQLDKSGLPSDRFFAERPEGSVSTLKIQRTQQEDSAVYLCASSAGQGPGNTIYFGEGSWLTVV.

The J gene is TRBJ2-3, the V gene TRBV19; D is perhaps TRBD2 (6 bases). V lost 6 bases to trimming and J lost 3 bases, with 16 bases between them. The CDR3 extends over 15 amino acids. Germline assignment: CDR1 LNHDA and CDR2 SQIVND (reference sequence). The CDR3 region is CASSLGGRLTDTQYF. CDR3 DNA: TGTGCCAGTAGCCTCGGGGGACGACTGACAGATACGCAGTATTTT.

This clone was observed a handful of times. V gene TRBV7-3 combines with J gene TRBJ2-5, with a weak D call TRBD2 (7 bases). Germline CDR1 and CDR2: SGHTA and FQGTGA. Trimming cost V 5 bases and J 5 bases, with 18 bases left between them. The CDR3 is 15 residues long. The CDR3 protein is CASSPLGGGQETQYF. The CDR3, as DNA: TGTGCCAGCAGCCCCCTAGGGGGGGGCCAGGAGACCCAGTACTTC.

This clone showed up just a few times. The chain recombines TRBV7-2 with TRBJ1-6; D remains ambiguous. The CDR3 has 13 residues. CDR1 is SGHTA and CDR2 is FQGNSA in the germline V gene. V was pared by 1 base and J by 18 bases, with 16 bases between. CDR3 DNA sequence: TGTGCCAGCAGCTTAGAAGGGCACGGGAATCCCCACTTT. Its translation is CASSLEGHGNPHF.

V is TRBV11-3 and J is TRBJ2-5; D gene ambiguous. Germline V CDR1 and CDR2: SGHNT, YENEEA. Trimming cost V 0 bases and J 1 base, with 6 bases left between them. The CDR3 is 14 residues long. This CDR3 reads CASSLEPSQETQYF. For the CDR3, the DNA is TGTGCCAGCAGCTTAGAACCCAGCCAAGAGACCCAGTACTTC. Full variable domain (missing parts from reference TRBV11-3 and TRBJ2-5): EAGVVQSPRYKIIEKKQPVAFWCNPISGHNTLYWYLQNLGQGPELLIRYENEEAVDDSQLPKDRFSAERLKGVDSTLKIQPAELGDSAVYLCASSLEPSQETQYFGPGTRLLVL.

The genes are TRBV5-1 and TRBJ1-1; D is ambiguous. Germline loops: CDR1 SGHRS, CDR2 YFSETQ. The CDR3 extends over 16 amino acids. Trimming removed 0 bases at V and 0 bases at J, with 12 bases between. The CDR3 protein is CASSLEAGGLNTEAFF. For the CDR3, the DNA is TGCGCCAGCAGCTTGGAGGCAGGTGGGTTGAACACTGAAGCTTTCTTT.

The count of this clone is one. The chain has TRBV10-3 and TRBJ2-7; no reliable D call. CDR3 size: 12 residues. Germline lookup yields CDR1 ENHRY and CDR2 SYGVKD. V lost 2 bases and J lost 4, with 6 bases in between. The CDR3 region is CAISEGSYEQYF. The CDR3 coding sequence is TGTGCCATCAGTGAGGGTAGTTACGAGCAGTACTTC.

The rearrangement joins TRBV2 to TRBJ2-5; possibly TRBD2 for D (5 bases). The J call may be faulty, since TRBJ2-7 better matches the DNA end. The germline V gene has CDR1 SNHLY and CDR2 FYNNEI. The CDR3 extends over 13 amino acids. The CDR3 loop reads CASGGQRSYEQYF. As DNA, the CDR3 is TGTGCCAGCGGCGGGCAGCGGTCCTACGAGCAGTACTTC.

V is TRBV19 and J is TRBJ1-1, with no clear D. The CDR3 totals 12 residues. Per the germline V gene, CDR1 is LNHDA and CDR2 is SQIVND (reference sequence). The V end was cut by 3 bases, the J end by 7 bases, with 9 bases between. Here the CDR3 reads CASSMGAFEAFF. In nucleotides, the CDR3 is TGTGCCAGTAGTATGGGCGCTTTTGAAGCTTTCTTT.

The chain joins TRBV7-2 to TRBJ2-2, with a possible D match to TRBD1 (6 bases). Trimming shortened V by 1 base and J by 4 bases, and 10 bases separated the two germline ends. Germline lookup yields CDR1 SGHTA and CDR2 FQGNSA. This CDR3 spans 15 amino acids. The CDR3 sequence is CASSLGTGLTGELFF. The CDR3 DNA sequence: TGTGCCAGCAGCTTAGGTACAGGGCTCACCGGGGAGCTGTTTTTT. The entire variable domain, with the rest obtained from reference TRBV7-2 and TRBJ2-2, is as follows: GAGVSQSPSNKVTEKGKDVELRCDPISGHTALYWYRQSLGQGLEFLIYFQGNSAPDKSGLPSDRFSAERTGGSVSTLTIQRTQQEDSAVYLCASSLGTGLTGELFFGEGSRLTVL.

About this clone: Other DNA variants within this sample encode the same CDR3. The rearrangement joins TRBV7-2 to TRBJ2-7, with 7 bases aligning to TRBD1. V shed 3 bases and J 0 bases; nucleotides not matched to a gene: 2. The CDR3 is made up of 14 amino acids. CDR1 and CDR2 from the germline V gene are SGHTA and FQGNSA. The chain's CDR3 is CASSFDRDSYEQYF. The CDR3 DNA sequence: TGTGCCAGCAGCTTTGACAGGGACTCCTACGAGCAGTACTTC.

Points on this clone: A far more abundant clone sits one base away, making this likely a read error. Different DNA sequences within this sample yield the same CDR3. CDR3 DNA sequence: TGCGCCAGCAGCGCGGACTACTATAGCAATCAGCCCCAGCATTTT. This sequence encodes CASSADYYSNQPQHF. The chain recombines TRBV7-2 with TRBJ1-5; D is unresolved. The CDR3 length is 15 residues. Germline CDR1 SGHTA, CDR2 FQGNSA. The full variable domain, rest sourced from reference TRBV7-2 and TRBJ1-5, is GAGVSQSPSNKVTEKGKDVELRCDPISGHTALYWYRQSLGQGLEFLIYFQGNSAPDKSGLPSDRFSAERTGGSVSTLTIQRTQQEDSAVYLCASSADYYSNQPQHFGDGTRLSIL.

This clone was picked up a small number of times. The gene calls are TRBV6-1 and TRBJ1-2, with D possibly being TRBD1 (5 bases). The CDR3 loop spans 14 amino acids. In germline, CDR1 is MNHNS, CDR2 SASEGT. Trimming removed 4 bases from V and 4 bases from J, with 13 bases in between. This chain's CDR3 is CASSVAGLAYGYTF. DNA of the CDR3: TGTGCCAGCAGTGTAGCGGGACTGGCCTATGGCTACACCTTC.